Following are 19 T cell receptor beta chains from one sample sequenced in a study of T cell repertoires in cytomegalovirus infection. TCRdb processed the reads anew with MiXCR; each CDR3 protein has one entry. The sample lists hundreds of thousands of distinct CDR3 sequences, approximately 32% occurring once. These receptors have no identified antigens. The specimen was cultured CD8+ T cells from PBMCs, collected from culture after CMV antigen stimulation. These receptors originate from a human donor in good health (CMV status not recorded). Some clones in this sample may be carry-over from other donors' samples.

This clonotype was counted at least ten times. The rearrangement joins TRBV7-2 to TRBJ2-3; 7 bases align to TRBD2. The CDR3 spans 18 residues. Germline trimming cut 5 bases from V and 2 bases from J; bases unmatched to any gene: 16. Germline loops: CDR1 SGHTA, CDR2 FQGNSA. In DNA, the CDR3 is TGTGCCAGCAGCAAAGGTCTAGCGGTGGGATGGGCCACAGATACGCAGTATTTT. It codes for CASSKGLAVGWATDTQYF.

The rearrangement links TRBV5-6 to TRBJ2-4, with D tentatively TRBD1 (5 bases). This CDR3 region has 15 residues. Looked up from germline, CDR1 is SGHDT and CDR2 is YYEEEE. V was clipped by 1 base and J by 8 bases, with 16 bases between them. The CDR3 is CASSLLGQGEDIQYF. The CDR3 DNA is TGTGCCAGCAGCTTGCTCGGGCAGGGTGAGGACATTCAGTACTTC. Drawing the rest from reference TRBV5-6 and TRBJ2-4, the complete variable domain is DAGVTQSPTHLIKTRGQQVTLRCSPKSGHDTVSWYQQALGQGPQFIFQYYEEEERQRGNFPDRFSGHQFPNYSSELNVNALLLGDSALYLCASSLLGQGEDIQYFGAGTRLSVL.

This clonotype was found once. The chain links TRBV6-2 or TRBV6-3 to TRBJ2-1; 8 bases match TRBD2. The CDR3 covers 16 residues. With 2 bases clipped from V and 3 bases from J, the junction kept 6 bases outside the gene matches. Germline loops: CDR1 MNHEY, CDR2 SVGEGT. In nucleotides, the CDR3 is TGTGCCAGCAGTTACAAGCGGGGGCTTAACTACAATGAGCAGTTCTTC. It is translated as CASSYKRGLNYNEQFF.

This clonotype was counted between two and nine times. The V and J genes are TRBV27 and TRBJ2-5; D is undetermined. Germline lookup yields CDR1 MNHEY and CDR2 SMNVEV (reference sequence). Between the trimmed V and J ends, which lost 0 bases and 5 bases, there was a span of 10 bases. CDR3 size: 14 residues. CDR3: CASSLSYGEETQYF. The CDR3, as DNA: TGTGCCAGCAGTTTATCGTACGGAGAGGAGACCCAGTACTTC.

This clonotype has only a few counts. V is TRBV3-1 and J is TRBJ2-3; 9 nucleotides agree with TRBD1. Germline V gives CDR1 LGHDT, CDR2 YNNKEL (reference sequence). V gave up 4 bases and J gave up 1 base; unmatched junction bases: 12. The CDR3 consists of 18 residues. The CDR3 loop is CASSLIYRGQVGTDTQYF. The CDR3 region has the DNA TGTGCCAGCAGCCTTATCTACAGGGGGCAGGTCGGCACAGATACGCAGTATTTT.

This clonotype showed up just a few times. This rearrangement joins TRBV7-6 to TRBJ2-1; TRBD2 aligns across 7 bases. This CDR3 has 15 residues. Germline V CDR1 and CDR2: SGHVS, FNYEAQ. Trimming at V came to 2 bases and at J to 4 bases, leaving 5 bases not matched to a gene. The CDR3 spells CASSLSRGVYNEQFF. In nucleotides, the CDR3 is TGTGCCAGCAGCTTATCCCGGGGGGTGTACAATGAGCAGTTCTTC.

This clonotype was observed a handful of times. The chain has TRBV4-2 and TRBJ2-7; D gene unclear. Trimming shortened V by 3 bases and J by 7 bases, and 10 bases separated the two germline ends. This CDR3 contains 12 residues. CDR1 and CDR2 (germline): LGHNA, YNFKEQ. The CDR3 loop is CASSHDSGEQYF. CDR3 DNA sequence: TGTGCCAGCAGCCACGACTCCGGAGAGCAGTACTTC.

J is TRBJ2-7 and V is TRBV5-4, with D uncertain. Germline V gives CDR1 SGHNT, CDR2 YYREEE (reference sequence). V gave up 2 bases and J gave up 3 bases, with 6 bases separating them. This CDR3 region has 12 residues. The CDR3: CASSLYNYEQYF. DNA of the CDR3: TGTGCCAGCAGCTTATACAACTACGAGCAGTACTTC. Filled out from reference TRBV5-4 and TRBJ2-7, the complete variable domain reads ETGVTQSPTHLIKTRGQQVTLRCSSQSGHNTVSWYQQALGQGPQFIFQYYREEENGRGNFPPRFSGLQFPNYSSELNVNALELDDSALYLCASSLYNYEQYFGPGTRLTVT.

This clonotype was picked up a small number of times. The chain is built from TRBV7-2 and TRBJ1-1; possible D gene TRBD1, 6 bases. This CDR3 comprises 12 residues. Germline V gene sequence: CDR1 SGHTA, CDR2 FQGNSA. The V gene lost 3 bases and the J gene lost 6 bases, with 8 bases spanning the gap. CDR3 nucleotide sequence: TGTGCCAGCAGCTTTTGGACAGCTGAAGCTTTCTTT. Amino acids: CASSFWTAEAFF.

This clonotype occurred a few times. The chain employs TRBV9 and TRBJ1-2, with 10 bases identical to TRBD1. This CDR3 region has 16 residues. Per the germline V gene, CDR1 is SGDLS and CDR2 is YYNGEE. V gave up 0 bases and J gave up 4 bases; unmatched junction bases: 6. The CDR3 protein is CASSVARQGAFYGYTF. CDR3 bases: TGTGCCAGCAGCGTAGCTAGACAGGGGGCTTTCTATGGCTACACCTTC.

The rearrangement joins TRBV11-3 to TRBJ2-2; 7 nucleotides align to TRBD1. V lost 3 bases, J lost 1 base, and 8 bases stayed unmatched. Per germline, CDR1 SGHNT and CDR2 YENEEA. The CDR3 consists of 17 residues. CDR3 nucleotides: TGTGCCAGCAGCTTTTCTACAGGGACAGAGAACACCGGGGAGCTGTTTTTT. Protein product: CASSFSTGTENTGELFF.

This chain connects TRBV7-6 to TRBJ2-1, with 10 bases matching TRBD2. Germline assignment: CDR1 SGHVS and CDR2 FNYEAQ. V lost 6 bases and J lost 7; bases outside the gene matches: 9. The CDR3 consists of 15 residues. The CDR3, as DNA: TGTGCCAGCAGGCATCTAGCGGGGGAAGGGAATGAGCAGTTCTTC. Its translation: CASRHLAGEGNEQFF.

This chain uses TRBV12-3 or TRBV12-4 with TRBJ2-7, with TRBD1 matching over 7 bases. V lost 3 bases to trimming and J lost 4 bases; unmatched junction nucleotides: 12. The CDR3 extends over 16 amino acids. The CDR3 DNA reads as TGTGCCAGCAGTTTTATCCTTGACAGGGAATTATACGAGCAGTACTTC. It specifies CASSFILDRELYEQYF.

This clonotype has a handful of counts. This sequence joins TRBV12-3 or TRBV12-4 and TRBJ1-1; weak D call: TRBD1 (6 bases). Trimming cost V 6 bases and J 14 bases, with 22 bases left between them. CDR3 length: 13 residues. CDR3 residues: CASRGRTGTSCFF. In nucleotides, the CDR3 is TGTGCCAGCAGGGGACGGACCGGGACAAGTTGCTTCTTT.

This clonotype has at least ten counts. The V and J genes are TRBV7-6 and TRBJ2-1, with 13 bases that match TRBD2. The CDR3 loop spans 16 amino acids. Germline CDR1 reads SGHVS; CDR2 reads FNYEAQ. The junction had 4 bases not matched to a gene; V was cut back by 4 bases and J by 4 bases. CDR3: CASSSPGLAGYNEQFF. CDR3 nucleotide sequence: TGTGCCAGCAGCTCCCCGGGACTAGCGGGGTACAATGAGCAGTTCTTC.

This clonotype came up many times. V is TRBV4-2 and J is TRBJ1-1; D gene unclear. Germline CDR1 and CDR2: LGHNA and YNFKEQ. This CDR3 has 16 amino acids. V lost 0 bases and J lost 5, with 16 bases in between. The CDR3 DNA follows: TGTGCCAGCAGCCAAGATCACCCACAGATCATAACTGAAGCTTTCTTT. This codes for CASSQDHPQIITEAFF.

This clonotype was observed many times. This chain joins TRBV12-3 or TRBV12-4 and TRBJ2-3, with 7 positions matching TRBD2. J gave up 3 bases and V 0 bases, and 6 bases lay outside the gene matches. The length of the CDR3 is 16 residues. CDR3 protein: CASSLARSGDTDTQYF. The CDR3 DNA reads as TGTGCCAGCAGTTTAGCTCGCAGCGGGGATACAGATACGCAGTATTTT.

As concerns this clonotype: A much larger clone differs by one base, so this may be a read error. V and J are TRBV20-1 and TRBJ2-7; 7 positions agree with TRBD1. Germline V gene sequence: CDR1 DFQATT, CDR2 SNEGSKA (reference sequence). CDR3 size: 15 residues. Trimming took 0 bases from V and 3 from J; bases not matched to a gene: 8. This CDR3 reads CSARDRTGPSYEQYV. As DNA, the CDR3 is TGCAGTGCTAGAGATAGGACAGGCCCAAGCTACGAGCAGTACGTC.

Regarding this clonotype: Since a much larger clone is just one base distant, this may be a read error. V usage is TRBV7-3 and J usage is TRBJ2-1; D perhaps matches TRBD1 (5 bases). CDR1 is SGHTA, CDR2 FQGTGA, per germline. Trimming removed 5 bases at V and 9 bases at J, with 17 bases between. This CDR3 region has 14 residues. The CDR3 here is CASSPRQLHSEQFF. The CDR3 DNA follows: TGTGCCAGCAGCCCCCGACAGCTCCACAGTGAGCAGTTCTTC.